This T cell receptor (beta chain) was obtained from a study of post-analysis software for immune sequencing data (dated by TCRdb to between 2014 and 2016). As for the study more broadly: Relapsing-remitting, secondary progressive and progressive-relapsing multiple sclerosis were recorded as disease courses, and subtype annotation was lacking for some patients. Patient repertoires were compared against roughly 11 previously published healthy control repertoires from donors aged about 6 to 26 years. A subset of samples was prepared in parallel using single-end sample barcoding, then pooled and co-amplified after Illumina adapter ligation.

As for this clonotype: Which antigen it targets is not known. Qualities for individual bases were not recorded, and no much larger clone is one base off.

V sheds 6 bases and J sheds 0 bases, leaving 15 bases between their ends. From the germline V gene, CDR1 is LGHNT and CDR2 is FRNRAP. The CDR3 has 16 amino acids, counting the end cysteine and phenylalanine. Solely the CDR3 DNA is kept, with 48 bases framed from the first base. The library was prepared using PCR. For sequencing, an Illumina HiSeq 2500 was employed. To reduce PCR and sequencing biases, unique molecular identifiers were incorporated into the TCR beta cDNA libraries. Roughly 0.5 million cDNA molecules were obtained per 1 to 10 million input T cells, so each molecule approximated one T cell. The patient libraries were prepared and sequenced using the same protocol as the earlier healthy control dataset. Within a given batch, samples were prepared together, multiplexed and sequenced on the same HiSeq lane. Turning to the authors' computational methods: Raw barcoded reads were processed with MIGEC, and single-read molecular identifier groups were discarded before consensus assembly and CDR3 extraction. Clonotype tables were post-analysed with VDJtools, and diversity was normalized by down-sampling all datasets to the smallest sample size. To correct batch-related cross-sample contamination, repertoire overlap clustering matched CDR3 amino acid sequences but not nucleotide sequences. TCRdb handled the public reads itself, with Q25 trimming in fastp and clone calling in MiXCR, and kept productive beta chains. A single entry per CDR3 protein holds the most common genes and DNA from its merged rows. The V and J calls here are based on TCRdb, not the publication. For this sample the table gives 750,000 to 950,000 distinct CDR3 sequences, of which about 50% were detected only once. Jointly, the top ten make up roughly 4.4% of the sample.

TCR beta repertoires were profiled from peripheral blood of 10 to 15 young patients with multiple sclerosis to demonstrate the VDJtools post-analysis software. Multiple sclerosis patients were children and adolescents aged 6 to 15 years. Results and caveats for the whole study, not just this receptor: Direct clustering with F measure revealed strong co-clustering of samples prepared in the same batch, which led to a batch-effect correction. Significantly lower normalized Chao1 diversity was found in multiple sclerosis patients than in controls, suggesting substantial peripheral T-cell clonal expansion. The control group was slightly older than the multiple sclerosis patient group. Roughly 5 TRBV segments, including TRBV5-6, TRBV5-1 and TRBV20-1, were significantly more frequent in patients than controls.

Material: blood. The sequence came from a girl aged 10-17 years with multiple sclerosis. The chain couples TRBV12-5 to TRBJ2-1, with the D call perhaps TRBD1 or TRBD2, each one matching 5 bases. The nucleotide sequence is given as TGTGCTAGTGGCCGCGCCCCAGGGAGCTCCTACAATGAGCAGTTCTTC. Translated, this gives CASGRAPGSSYNEQFF.